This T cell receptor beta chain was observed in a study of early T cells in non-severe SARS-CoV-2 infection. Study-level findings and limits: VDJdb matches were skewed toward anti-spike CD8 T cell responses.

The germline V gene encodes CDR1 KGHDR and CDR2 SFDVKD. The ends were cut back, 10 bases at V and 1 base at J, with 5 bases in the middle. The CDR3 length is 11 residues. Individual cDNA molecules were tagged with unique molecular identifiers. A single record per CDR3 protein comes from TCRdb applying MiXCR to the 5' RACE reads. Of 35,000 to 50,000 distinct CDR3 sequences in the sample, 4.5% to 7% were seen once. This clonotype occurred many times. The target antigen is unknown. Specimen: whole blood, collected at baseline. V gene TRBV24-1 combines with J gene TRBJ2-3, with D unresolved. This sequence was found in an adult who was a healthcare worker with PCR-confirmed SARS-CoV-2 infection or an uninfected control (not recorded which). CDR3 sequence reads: CATAGTDTQYF. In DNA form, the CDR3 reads TGTGCCACGGCAGGCACAGATACGCAGTATTTT.